One sample yielded the 13 T cell receptor beta chains listed below, sequenced in a study of early T cells in non-severe SARS-CoV-2 infection. TCRdb redid the calling of the 5' RACE reads with MiXCR, one entry per CDR3 protein. The sample contains roughly 66,000 distinct CDR3 sequences, 8% to 9.5% of which appear only once. The specimen was whole blood. These receptors all stem from an adult who was a healthcare worker with PCR-confirmed SARS-CoV-2 infection or an uninfected control (not recorded which).

This clonotype was seen ten or more times. The chain carries TRBV20-1 and TRBJ2-1, with 8 bases aligning to TRBD2. Germline loops: CDR1 DFQATT, CDR2 SNEGSKA (reference sequence). This CDR3 contains 16 residues. The V gene end was trimmed by 0 bases and the J gene end by 6 bases; junction bases not matched to a gene: 10. The CDR3, as DNA: TGCAGTGCTAGAGATCCCCTACGGGAGGGAGGCAATGAGCAGTTCTTC. Amino acids: CSARDPLREGGNEQFF.

This clonotype showed up many times. J is TRBJ2-4 and V is TRBV21-1; whether TRBD1, the table's D call, matches the DNA was not checked. TRBV21-1 is deemed a pseudogene. This CDR3 has 16 amino acids. The CDR3 DNA reads as TGTGCCAGCAGCAAGGACAGGGGTTGTGGCAAAAACATTCAGTACTTC. This codes for CASSKDRGCGKNIQYF.

V gene TRBV2 combines with J gene TRBJ1-6; 9 nucleotides match TRBD1. Germline CDR1 reads SNHLY; CDR2 reads FYNNEI. The J segment lost 10 bases and the V segment lost 10 bases, leaving 11 bases of the junction unmatched. The CDR3 is 14 amino acids. In DNA, the CDR3 is TGTGCCACCCTCCGGGACAGGGCTACCTCACCCCTCCACTTT. Amino acids: CATLRDRATSPLHF.

This clonotype turned up a few times. The chain employs TRBV11-1 and TRBJ2-5, with TRBD2 matching over 9 bases. Germline CDR1 is SGHAT and CDR2 is FQDESV (reference sequence). V trimming: 2 bases; J trimming: 0 bases; junction bases outside the gene matches: 4. The CDR3 consists of 16 residues. The CDR3 bases are TGTGCCAGCAGCTTAAGAGTAGCGGGGGACCAAGAGACCCAGTACTTC. Translated, it gives CASSLRVAGDQETQYF. Full variable domain (remainder filled in from reference TRBV11-1 and TRBJ2-5): EAEVAQSPRYKITEKSQAVAFWCDPISGHATLYWYRQILGQGPELLVQFQDESVVDDSQLPKDRFSAERLKGVDSTLKIQPAELGDSAMYLCASSLRVAGDQETQYFGPGTRLLVL.

V and J are TRBV29-1 and TRBJ2-7; 10 nucleotides line up with TRBD2. The CDR3 has 13 residues. Looked up from germline, CDR1 is SQVTM and CDR2 is ANQGSEA. V dropped 3 bases and J dropped 5; count of bases not matched to a gene: 4. CDR3 amino acids: CSVEPSGSHEQYF. The DNA for the CDR3 is TGCAGCGTTGAGCCTAGCGGGAGTCACGAGCAGTACTTC.

This clonotype was counted ten times or more. The CDR3 coding sequence is TGCAGTGCTAGAGACCCGACTAGATCTAGCACAGATACGCAGTATTTT. Residues: CSARDPTRSSTDTQYF. This chain uses TRBV20-1 with TRBJ2-3; D possibly corresponds to TRBD2 (6 bases). V shed 0 bases and J shed 0 bases, with 13 bases lying between them. This CDR3 comprises 16 residues. The germline CDR1 and CDR2 sequences are DFQATT and SNEGSKA (reference sequence).

This clonotype occurred a few times. The chain uses TRBV5-4 and TRBJ2-3; D gene unclear. Germline V lookup: CDR1 SGHNT, CDR2 YYREEE (reference sequence). CDR3 length: 16 residues. Trimming cost V 2 bases and J 0 bases, with 13 bases left between them. The CDR3 here is CASSLDGRLSTDTQYF. The CDR3, as DNA: TGTGCCAGCAGCTTAGACGGACGCCTTAGCACAGATACGCAGTATTTT.

This clonotype occurred many times. This CDR3 is CASSPTPRLAGGNEQFF. DNA for the CDR3: TGTGCCAGCTCCCCCACCCCCCGGCTAGCGGGGGGGAATGAGCAGTTCTTC. The V and J genes are TRBV7-2 and TRBJ2-1, with 12 bases lining up with TRBD2. The V gene's germline CDR1 is SGHTA and CDR2 FQGNSA. V gave up 8 bases and J gave up 7 bases; unmatched junction bases: 15. This CDR3 has 17 amino acids.

This clonotype turned up a few times. The chain carries TRBV7-2 and TRBJ1-2; no definite D call. Deletions cut 1 base from V and 3 bases from J, with 12 bases between. The CDR3 loop spans 15 amino acids. Germline CDR1 reads SGHTA; CDR2 reads FQGNSA. In DNA form, the CDR3 reads TGTGCCAGCAGCTTAGTAAAACAGACCTACTATGGCTACACCTTC. It codes for CASSLVKQTYYGYTF.

In this sample, this clonotype turned up a few times. The rearrangement uses TRBV5-6 and TRBJ1-5; TRBD1 might be the D (5 bases). Trimming took 4 bases from V and 1 from J, leaving 12 bases between them. The length of the CDR3 is 15 residues. CDR1 and CDR2 from the germline V gene are SGHDT and YYEEEE. The CDR3 region is CASSRRTISNQPQHF. The CDR3 DNA sequence: TGTGCCAGCAGCCGTAGGACAATCAGCAATCAGCCCCAGCATTTT.

The chain joins TRBV18 to TRBJ1-5; D remains ambiguous. Trimming took 4 bases from V and 3 from J, leaving 10 bases between them. This CDR3 has 14 residues. CDR1 and CDR2 (germline): KGHSH, LQKENI. CDR3 in DNA: TGTGCCAGCTCACAGGCCGCCTCCAATCAGCCCCAGCATTTT. Residues: CASSQAASNQPQHF.

This clonotype was seen a handful of times. The chain recombines TRBV3-1 with TRBJ2-2, with D unresolved. Trimming stripped 1 base from V and 7 bases from J, with 13 bases between. The CDR3 sequence is 15 residues long. Germline V gene data show CDR1 as LGHDT and CDR2 as YNNKEL (reference sequence). The CDR3 DNA sequence: TGTGCCAGCAGCCAAGTAATAGCAACCCACGGGGAGCTGTTTTTT. Its translation is CASSQVIATHGELFF.

In its sample, this clonotype was seen a few times. The V call is TRBV30, the J call TRBJ1-2; 7 nucleotides agree with TRBD1. This CDR3 region has 14 residues. Germline CDR1 reads GTSNPN; CDR2 reads SVGIG (reference sequence). The ends lost 0 bases at V and 4 bases at J; junction bases unmatched: 5. CDR3 loop: CAWSVVTGSYGYTF. In nucleotides, the CDR3 is TGTGCCTGGAGTGTAGTGACAGGGAGCTATGGCTACACCTTC. Variable domain in full (rest from reference TRBV30 and TRBJ1-2): SQTIHQWPATLVQPVGSPLSLECTVEGTSNPNLYWYRQAAGRGLQLLFYSVGIGQISSEVPQNLSASRPQDRQFILSSKKLLLSDSGFYLCAWSVVTGSYGYTFGSGTRLTVV.